The 26 T cell receptor beta chains in this list originate from one sample, sequenced in a study of PD-L1 blockade in urothelial cancer. TCRdb's copy holds only in-frame clones and misses some; the assay was immunoSEQ multiplex PCR. The table has about 51,000 clones, approximately 84% seen once. The specimen comprised PBMCs, sampled around atezolizumab (anti-PD-L1) treatment. These receptor sequences come from a man aged 60 to 69 with urothelial cancer.

This chain joins TRBV25-1 and TRBJ1-4; TRBD1 matches at 7 bases. This CDR3 has 15 residues. V shed 2 bases, J shed 5 bases, and the junction held 5 bases outside the gene matches. The germline V gene has CDR1 MGHDK and CDR2 SYGVNS. CDR3 sequence: CASSEGGQVNEKLFF. The CDR3 DNA is TGTGCCAGCAGTGAAGGTGGACAGGTCAATGAAAAACTGTTTTTT.

A single count supports this clone. The V and J genes are TRBV27 and TRBJ2-7; 10 bases are shared with TRBD1. This CDR3 comprises 14 residues. With 2 bases clipped from V and 4 bases from J, the junction kept 2 bases outside the gene matches. Germline values: CDR1 MNHEY, CDR2 SMNVEV (reference sequence). The CDR3 reads CASSLGDRGYEQYF. The CDR3 DNA sequence: TGTGCCAGCAGTTTAGGGGACAGGGGTTACGAGCAGTACTTC.

The chain joins TRBV6-6 to TRBJ2-3; TRBD1 might be the D (6 bases). The V end lost 3 bases, the J end lost 2 bases, and 15 bases lay between the germline ends. This CDR3 has 16 residues. Per the germline V gene, CDR1 is MNHNY and CDR2 is SVGAGI (reference sequence). This CDR3 is CASSYSRGRATDTQYF. In DNA, the CDR3 is TGTGCCAGCAGTTATTCCAGGGGCCGGGCCACAGATACGCAGTATTTT.

This chain uses TRBV9 with TRBJ2-7; 8 bases fit TRBD2. With V trimmed by 0 bases and J by 5 bases, 10 bases remained unmatched. Germline V gene data show CDR1 as SGDLS and CDR2 as YYNGEE. The CDR3 has 16 amino acids. The CDR3: CASSVGPGERENEQYF. Written as DNA, the CDR3 is TGTGCCAGCAGCGTAGGCCCTGGAGAGCGGGAGAACGAGCAGTACTTC.

CDR3 sequence: CASSMGARDNEQFF. CDR3 in DNA: TGTGCCAGTAGTATGGGGGCTAGGGACAATGAGCAGTTCTTC. V usage is TRBV19 and J usage is TRBJ2-1, with D perhaps matching TRBD1 (6 bases). Germline V gives CDR1 LNHDA, CDR2 SQIVND (reference sequence). Trimming took off 3 bases at V and 5 bases at J, with 11 bases between the two ends. The CDR3 has 14 amino acids.

The rearrangement joins TRBV7-2 to TRBJ2-1; 7 nucleotides line up with TRBD2. The CDR3 contains 15 residues. Germline trimming cut 3 bases from V and 6 bases from J; bases unmatched to any gene: 8. Germline V lookup: CDR1 SGHTA, CDR2 FQGNSA. The CDR3 is CASSLVGGPGNEQFF. The CDR3 nucleotides read TGTGCCAGCAGCTTGGTGGGAGGGCCGGGCAATGAGCAGTTCTTC.

The chain joins TRBV19 to TRBJ2-7, with D possibly matching TRBD1 (5 bases). The CDR3 is 14 amino acids. Germline V gene lookup returns CDR1 LNHDA and CDR2 SQIVND (reference sequence). Between the trimmed V and J ends, which lost 5 bases and 3 bases, there was a span of 14 bases. The CDR3 DNA follows: TGTGCCAGTAGTCCCAGGACAACCCTCTACGAGCAGTACTTC. It translates to CASSPRTTLYEQYF.

The rearrangement uses TRBV19 and TRBJ2-1, with 7 bases fitting TRBD2. CDR3 size: 15 residues. Germline loops: CDR1 LNHDA, CDR2 SQIVND (reference sequence). The V gene end was trimmed by 1 base and the J gene end by 5 bases; junction bases not matched to a gene: 5. CDR3 sequence reads: CASSIGAGTHNEQFF. In DNA form, the CDR3 reads TGTGCCAGTAGTATAGGAGCGGGAACCCACAATGAGCAGTTCTTC. The whole variable domain, remainder taken from reference TRBV19 and TRBJ2-1, is DGGITQSPKYLFRKEGQNVTLSCEQNLNHDAMYWYRQDPGQGLRLIYYSQIVNDFQKGDIAEGYSVSREKKESFPLTVTSAQKNPTAFYLCASSIGAGTHNEQFFGPGTRLTVL.

The chain has TRBV10-3 and TRBJ2-6, with TRBD1 identical over 11 bases. V lost 5 bases and J lost 1; bases outside the gene matches: 4. The CDR3 totals 17 residues. From germline, CDR1 is ENHRY and CDR2 SYGVKD. CDR3 DNA: TGTGCCATCAGTTCCGGGACAGGGGGTTCTGGGGCCAACGTCCTGACTTTC. It is translated as CAISSGTGGSGANVLTF.

The gene calls are TRBV7-9 and TRBJ1-4; 7 bases are shared with TRBD1. Germline lookup yields CDR1 SEHNR and CDR2 FQNEAQ (reference sequence). The CDR3 spans 19 residues. V gave up 5 bases and J gave up 0 bases; unmatched junction bases: 15. The CDR3 bases are TGTGCCAGCAGCCCGCCGGGACAGTTTATCAGGGCAACTAATGAAAAACTGTTTTTT. This codes for CASSPPGQFIRATNEKLFF.

This sequence joins TRBV5-1 and TRBJ2-7; tentatively, D is TRBD1 (5 bases). In germline, CDR1 is SGHRS, CDR2 YFSETQ. Deletions cut 0 bases from V and 0 bases from J, with 7 bases between. The CDR3 runs 14 residues. The DNA of the CDR3 is TGCGCCAGCAGCTTGGTTCAGGGCTCCTACGAGCAGTACTTC. This codes for CASSLVQGSYEQYF. The full variable domain, in which reference TRBV5-1 and TRBJ2-7 provide the parts outside the CDR3, is KAGVTQTPRYLIKTRGQQVTLSCSPISGHRSVSWYQQTPGQGLQFLFEYFSETQRNKGNFPGRFSGRQFSNSRSEMNVSTLELGDSALYLCASSLVQGSYEQYFGPGTRLTVT.

This rearrangement joins TRBV7-6 to TRBJ1-2; maybe TRBD1 (5 bases). Germline loops: CDR1 SGHVS, CDR2 FNYEAQ. This CDR3 spans 15 amino acids. V lost 1 base and J lost 3, with 12 bases in between. Here the CDR3 reads CASSLVGGVDYGYTF. The CDR3 DNA reads as TGTGCCAGCAGCTTAGTGGGGGGGGTAGACTATGGCTACACCTTC. Complete variable domain (other parts from reference TRBV7-6 and TRBJ1-2): GAGVSQSPRYKVTKRGQDVALRCDPISGHVSLYWYRQALGQGPEFLTYFNYEAQQDKSGLPNDRFSAERPEGSISTLTIQRTEQRDSAMYRCASSLVGGVDYGYTFGSGTRLTVV.

V and J are TRBV27 and TRBJ1-5, with 11 bases identical to TRBD1. The CDR3 is 15 amino acids. The V gene's germline CDR1 is MNHEY and CDR2 SMNVEV (reference sequence). The V segment lost 5 bases and the J segment 5 bases; nucleotides outside the gene matches: 5. Here the CDR3 DNA reads TGTGCCAGCAGTCTCGGGACAGGGGGGCATCAGCCCCAGCATTTT. Residues: CASSLGTGGHQPQHF.

The chain combines TRBV5-5 with TRBJ1-6; 9 bases match TRBD1. The CDR3 runs 16 residues. The V gene's germline CDR1 is SGHKS and CDR2 YYEKEE (reference sequence). Trimming removed 0 bases from V and 8 bases from J; junction bases left unmatched: 6. DNA for the CDR3: TGTGCCAGCAGCTTGGCCTACAGGGGGCTCGATTCACCCCTCCACTTT. This translates into CASSLAYRGLDSPLHF.

This clone is a singleton in its sample. The chain combines TRBV5-1 with TRBJ1-2; D might be TRBD1 (6 bases). Trimming removed 4 bases at V and 0 bases at J, with 10 bases between. The CDR3 is made up of 14 amino acids. Germline assignment: CDR1 SGHRS and CDR2 YFSETQ. DNA for the CDR3: TGCGCCAGCAGCCGGACAGCCTCTAACTATGGCTACACCTTC. Translated, it gives CASSRTASNYGYTF.

The J gene is TRBJ1-2, the V gene TRBV27; the D gene is possibly TRBD1 (6 bases). The CDR3 runs to 14 residues. Trimming shortened V by 6 bases and J by 0 bases, and 11 bases separated the two germline ends. Germline CDR1 is MNHEY and CDR2 is SMNVEV (reference sequence). CDR3 coding DNA: TGTGCCAGCAGACAACAGGGAGCTAACTATGGCTACACCTTC. It is translated as CASRQQGANYGYTF.

The V and J genes are TRBV11-2 and TRBJ1-2; 7 bases fit TRBD1. CDR3 length equals 13 residues. Germline-derived CDR1 and CDR2 are SGHAT and FQNNGV. The ends lost 5 bases at V and 7 bases at J; junction bases unmatched: 7. CDR3: CASSPGGRGGYTF. The CDR3 DNA reads TGTGCCAGCAGCCCAGGGGGTAGGGGTGGCTACACCTTC.

This chain joins TRBV11-3 and TRBJ2-3, with a tentative D call TRBD2 (5 bases). Trimming shortened V by 3 bases and J by 2 bases, and 18 bases separated the two germline ends. Germline V gene data show CDR1 as SGHNT and CDR2 as YENEEA. The CDR3 sequence is 17 residues long. CDR3 region: CASSFPLDWTYTDTQYF. CDR3 coding DNA: TGTGCCAGCAGCTTCCCCCTGGACTGGACGTACACAGATACGCAGTATTTT.

This chain links TRBV6-5 with TRBJ2-7; TRBD2 agrees at 7 bases. V dropped 6 bases and J dropped 3; count of bases not matched to a gene: 8. Germline V gene sequence: CDR1 MNHEY, CDR2 SVGAGI. The CDR3 runs to 14 residues. This CDR3 is CASSPTGTNYEQYF. CDR3 coding DNA: TGTGCCAGCAGCCCAACCGGGACTAACTACGAGCAGTACTTC.

This clone has just a few counts. The chain combines TRBV7-3 with TRBJ2-5; TRBD1 agrees at 7 bases. The germline CDR1 and CDR2 sequences are SGHTA and FQGTGA. The V and J ends lost 5 bases and 5 bases, in that order; junction bases with no gene match: 8. CDR3 size: 14 residues. This chain's CDR3 is CASSPGTAYETQYF. As DNA, the CDR3 is TGTGCCAGCAGCCCCGGGACAGCTTATGAGACCCAGTACTTC.

The J gene is TRBJ2-5, the V gene TRBV28; 7 bases map to TRBD2. Germline V lookup: CDR1 MDHEN, CDR2 SYDVKM. The CDR3 totals 13 residues. The junction had 5 bases not matched to a gene; V was cut back by 6 bases and J by 4 bases. CDR3 nucleotides: TGTGCCAGCAGGCTAGCGGTGGGAGAGACCCAGTACTTC. Protein: CASRLAVGETQYF.

The chain joins TRBV2 to TRBJ2-1; 7 bases are shared with TRBD1. Trimming cost V 4 bases and J 6 bases; bases outside gene matches: 3. Germline V gene sequence: CDR1 SNHLY, CDR2 FYNNEI. This CDR3 has 13 amino acids. This CDR3 is CASSGTGRNEQFF. The CDR3 nucleotides are TGTGCCAGCAGTGGGACAGGTCGCAATGAGCAGTTCTTC.

V and J are TRBV30 and TRBJ2-7, with a tentative D call TRBD2 (6 bases). Germline loops: CDR1 GTSNPN, CDR2 SVGIG (reference sequence). The CDR3 has 14 residues. V lost 8 bases, J lost 7 bases, and 24 bases lay in between. This CDR3 reads CAVTISGASGEQYF. The DNA of the CDR3 is TGTGCCGTCACGATCTCGGGAGCCTCTGGGGAGCAGTACTTC.

V and J are TRBV5-6 and TRBJ1-5; 7 positions agree with TRBD1. V lost 1 base to trimming and J lost 11 bases; unmatched junction nucleotides: 12. The germline gives CDR1 SGHDT, CDR2 YYEEEE. CDR3 length: 15 residues. In DNA, the CDR3 is TGTGCCAGCAGCTTGACGGCAGGGGGTACTAGGGCCCAGCATTTT. It translates to CASSLTAGGTRAQHF.

The chain has TRBV27 and TRBJ1-2, with TRBD1 matching over 12 bases. Trimming cost V 3 bases and J 4 bases; bases outside gene matches: 6. This CDR3 region has 16 residues. Germline V CDR1 and CDR2: MNHEY, SMNVEV (reference sequence). The chain's CDR3 is CASSFSGTGGSYGYTF. In DNA, the CDR3 is TGTGCCAGCAGTTTCTCTGGGACAGGGGGCAGCTATGGCTACACCTTC.

The chain couples TRBV7-2 to TRBJ2-7; D call uncertain. CDR3 length: 15 amino acids. Looked up from germline, CDR1 is SGHTA and CDR2 is FQGNSA. Trimming stripped 3 bases from V and 0 bases from J, with 12 bases between. The CDR3 region is CASSLMAGHSYEQYF. In DNA form, the CDR3 reads TGTGCCAGCAGCTTGATGGCAGGTCACTCCTACGAGCAGTACTTC.